The 26 T cell receptor beta chains given below trace back to one sample, sequenced in a study of cytomegalovirus exposure and HLA in healthy donors. The primer mix had 60 Vbeta and 13 Jbeta primers. TCRdb's copy holds only in-frame clones and misses some; the assay was immunoSEQ multiplex PCR. The sample yields roughly 160,000 clones, roughly 70% seen once. Sequences were obtained from PBMCs. These receptors originate from a woman younger than 35 in good health and CMV-seropositive.

The CDR3 sequence is CASSIRLAGDQFF. The CDR3 region has the DNA TGTGCCAGCAGTATCCGACTAGCGGGGGATCAGTTCTTC. The chain links TRBV27 to TRBJ2-1; 12 bases match TRBD2. Germline CDR1 and CDR2: MNHEY and SMNVEV (reference sequence). CDR3 length: 13 residues. Trimming cost V 5 bases and J 13 bases; bases outside gene matches: 6.

V and J are TRBV28 and TRBJ2-7; tentatively, D is TRBD1 (6 bases). V lost 7 bases and J lost 0, with 10 bases in between. Germline V gene sequence: CDR1 MDHEN, CDR2 SYDVKM. The CDR3 length is 13 residues. This CDR3 is CASTPGHSYEQYF. The CDR3 region has the DNA TGTGCCAGCACCCCGGGACACTCCTACGAGCAGTACTTC.

The CDR3 nucleotides read TGTGCCAGCAGCCCAGACAGGGGGCTCGCCTACGAGCAGTACTTC. Its protein product is CASSPDRGLAYEQYF. This sequence joins TRBV7-2 and TRBJ2-7; 10 nucleotides align to TRBD1. Germline V gene data show CDR1 as SGHTA and CDR2 as FQGNSA. J was trimmed by 2 bases and V by 5 bases; bases with no gene match: 6. The CDR3 is made up of 15 amino acids. Full variable domain (rest looked up from reference TRBV7-2 and TRBJ2-7): GAGVSQSPSNKVTEKGKDVELRCDPISGHTALYWYRQSLGQGLEFLIYFQGNSAPDKSGLPSDRFSAERTGGSVSTLTIQRTQQEDSAVYLCASSPDRGLAYEQYFGPGTRLTVT.

The chain employs TRBV6-5 and TRBJ2-7; D might be TRBD1 (5 bases). Germline CDR1 and CDR2: MNHEY and SVGAGI. This CDR3 has 15 residues. Trimming removed 4 bases from V and 3 bases from J, with 16 bases in between. The CDR3 is CASSLQGQGGYEQYF. The CDR3 nucleotides are TGTGCCAGCAGTTTGCAGGGCCAGGGTGGCTACGAGCAGTACTTC.

The rearrangement links TRBV7-9 to TRBJ2-5, with 11 bases identical to TRBD1. The J call may not be correct, given that the DNA end is closer to TRBJ2-7. The V gene's germline CDR1 is SEHNR and CDR2 FQNEAQ (reference sequence). The CDR3 totals 16 residues. The CDR3 nucleotides read TGTGCCAGCAGCTTACCCAGGGACAGGGGGGGCTACGAGCAGTACTTC. Translation: CASSLPRDRGGYEQYF.

The V gene is TRBV30, the J gene TRBJ1-1; D possibly corresponds to TRBD1 (5 bases). The CDR3 covers 11 residues. Germline V gene data show CDR1 as GTSNPN and CDR2 as SVGIG (reference sequence). The V end lost 1 base, the J end lost 8 bases, and 8 bases lay between the germline ends. The CDR3 here is CAWSANREAFF. CDR3 in DNA: TGTGCCTGGAGTGCGAACAGGGAAGCTTTCTTT.

The gene calls are TRBV2 and TRBJ1-5, with D possibly matching TRBD1 (5 bases). The V gene lost 4 bases and the J gene lost 3 bases, with 10 bases spanning the gap. CDR1 is SNHLY and CDR2 is FYNNEI in the germline V gene. The CDR3 sequence is 14 residues long. The CDR3 spells CASSGDSDNQPQHF. CDR3 DNA sequence: TGTGCCAGCAGTGGTGACAGCGACAATCAGCCCCAGCATTTT.

J is TRBJ2-1 and V is TRBV2; 8 nucleotides line up with TRBD1. Germline trimming cut 10 bases from V and 5 bases from J; bases unmatched to any gene: 10. CDR1 and CDR2 from the germline V gene are SNHLY and FYNNEI. The CDR3 is 14 residues long. The CDR3 sequence is CATRDRGYNNEQFF. CDR3 sequence (DNA): TGTGCCACTAGAGACAGGGGCTATAACAATGAGCAGTTCTTC.

V and J are TRBV5-1 and TRBJ1-1; 10 positions match TRBD1. With V trimmed by 3 bases and J by 4 bases, 3 bases remained unmatched. CDR1 SGHRS and CDR2 YFSETQ come from the germline V gene. CDR3 length: 14 residues. CDR3 DNA: TGCGCCAGCAGCTGGGGACAGGGGACCACTGAAGCTTTCTTT. This gives the protein CASSWGQGTTEAFF.

The chain uses TRBV30 and TRBJ1-2; D possibly corresponds to TRBD1 (5 bases). In germline, CDR1 is GTSNPN, CDR2 SVGIG (reference sequence). Trimming shortened V by 1 base and J by 6 bases, and 6 bases separated the two germline ends. This CDR3 region has 11 residues. CDR3 bases: TGTGCCTGGAGTGGGGGCCATGGCTACACCTTC. Its protein is CAWSGGHGYTF. Variable domain in full (rest from reference TRBV30 and TRBJ1-2): SQTIHQWPATLVQPVGSPLSLECTVEGTSNPNLYWYRQAAGRGLQLLFYSVGIGQISSEVPQNLSASRPQDRQFILSSKKLLLSDSGFYLCAWSGGHGYTFGSGTRLTVV.

This chain links TRBV28 with TRBJ1-1, with 8 bases fitting TRBD1. V was clipped by 3 bases and J by 4 bases; unmatched bases: 7. The CDR3 runs to 15 residues. Looked up from germline, CDR1 is MDHEN and CDR2 is SYDVKM. CDR3 coding DNA: TGTGCCAGCAGTTTCGCAGGGGGCGGGGGCACTGAAGCTTTCTTT. Translated, it gives CASSFAGGGGTEAFF.

The chain carries TRBV20-1 and TRBJ2-7, with TRBD1 matching over 7 bases. This CDR3 is 11 amino acids long. Germline CDR1 and CDR2: DFQATT and SNEGSKA (reference sequence). V lost 6 bases to trimming and J lost 4 bases; unmatched junction nucleotides: 3. The CDR3 nucleotides are TGCAGTGCCGCACAGGGGTACGAGCAGTACTTC. It translates to CSAAQGYEQYF.

This chain uses TRBV6-1 with TRBJ1-1; D remains ambiguous. The CDR3 is made up of 14 amino acids. Germline V lookup: CDR1 MNHNS, CDR2 SASEGT. The V gene lost 5 bases and the J gene lost 0 bases, with 10 bases spanning the gap. The CDR3 DNA is TGTGCCAGCAGTCCCGAACACCTGAACACTGAAGCTTTCTTT. Translating gives CASSPEHLNTEAFF.

This chain connects TRBV4-1 to TRBJ1-1; D remains ambiguous. Germline CDR1 and CDR2: MGHRA and YSYEKL. Trimming took 3 bases from V and 4 from J, leaving 21 bases between them. The length of the CDR3 is 17 residues. CDR3 in DNA: TGCGCCAGCAGCCATGATACCCGGGCCCGGGAACCCACTGAAGCTTTCTTT. Its translation is CASSHDTRAREPTEAFF.

This clone was observed a handful of times. The CDR3 region is CASSLPPSWQGARANYGYTF. As DNA, the CDR3 is TGTGCCAGCAGTTTACCCCCGTCGTGGCAGGGGGCGCGAGCTAACTATGGCTACACCTTC. The chain carries TRBV28 and TRBJ1-2; 8 bases match TRBD1. V lost 2 bases to trimming and J lost 0 bases; unmatched junction nucleotides: 17. The CDR3 sequence is 20 residues long. The germline gives CDR1 MDHEN, CDR2 SYDVKM.

There are a few counts of this clone. This chain uses TRBV5-6 with TRBJ2-2; a weak D match, TRBD2 (5 bases). The CDR3 spans 14 residues. V was trimmed by 2 bases and J by 1 base, leaving 6 bases between them. CDR1 and CDR2 (germline): SGHDT, YYEEEE. Here the CDR3 reads CASSFRGNTGELFF. In DNA form, the CDR3 reads TGTGCCAGCAGCTTCCGGGGGAACACCGGGGAGCTGTTTTTT.

There are a few counts of this clone. This chain uses TRBV7-3 with TRBJ2-3, with 8 bases fitting TRBD1. The CDR3 is 14 amino acids. J was trimmed by 4 bases and V by 4 bases; bases with no gene match: 4. The V gene's germline CDR1 is SGHTA and CDR2 FQGTGA. The DNA for the CDR3 is TGTGCCAGCAGCTCCGGGACAGGCGCAGATACGCAGTATTTT. This gives the protein CASSSGTGADTQYF.

The genes are TRBV10-2 and TRBJ2-7; TRBD1 matches at 9 bases. The J segment lost 5 bases and the V segment lost 6 bases, leaving 8 bases of the junction unmatched. This CDR3 is built from 14 residues. Germline lookup yields CDR1 WSHSY and CDR2 SAAADI. CDR3 DNA sequence: TGCGCCAGCAGAGCGGGACAGGGCTGGGACGAGCAGTACTTC. This translates into CASRAGQGWDEQYF.

The V gene is TRBV27, the J gene TRBJ1-1, with D possibly matching TRBD1 (6 bases). Germline lookup yields CDR1 MNHEY and CDR2 SMNVEV (reference sequence). The CDR3 has 13 residues. Trimming left V 5 bases short and J 6 bases short, with 13 bases between. The DNA of the CDR3 is TGTGCCAGCAGTGCCATGGGGGCCGCTGAAGCTTTCTTT. This sequence encodes CASSAMGAAEAFF.

V and J are TRBV7-9 and TRBJ1-1; 8 bases fit TRBD1. Germline assignment: CDR1 SEHNR and CDR2 FQNEAQ (reference sequence). CDR3 size: 14 residues. The trim removed 5 bases at V and 3 bases at J, leaving 5 bases unmatched. CDR3 DNA sequence: TGTGCCAGCAGCCTAAACAGGGGGGACACTGAAGCTTTCTTT. Translating gives CASSLNRGDTEAFF.

Only a few counts were recorded for this clone. The chain joins TRBV30 to TRBJ2-5; TRBD2 might be the D (6 bases). This CDR3 contains 11 residues. Germline values: CDR1 GTSNPN, CDR2 SVGIG (reference sequence). Trimming took 4 bases from V and 5 from J, leaving 8 bases between them. The CDR3 DNA reads TGTGCCTGGACTAGCGCGGAGACCCAGTACTTC. Its protein is CAWTSAETQYF.

The chain has TRBV9 and TRBJ2-3, with a weak D call TRBD1 (5 bases). The V and J ends lost 4 bases and 4 bases respectively, with 16 bases between them. Germline V lookup: CDR1 SGDLS, CDR2 YYNGEE. The CDR3 sequence is 15 residues long. The CDR3 DNA sequence: TGTGCCAGCAGCCAGGTCGGCAGGGTTGCAGATACGCAGTATTTT. Its translation is CASSQVGRVADTQYF.

As regards this clone: The junction differs from germline at one of its ends, possibly a read error. J is TRBJ1-1 and V is TRBV5-6; the D gene is possibly TRBD1 (5 bases). The germline gives CDR1 SGHDT, CDR2 YYEEEE. The CDR3 covers 14 residues. DNA for the CDR3: TGTGCCAGCACCTTGGCTAGGGGGAACACTGAAGCTTTCTTT. This gives the protein CASTLARGNTEAFF.

The rearrangement joins TRBV30 to TRBJ2-3, with 11 bases lining up with TRBD2. CDR3 length: 17 residues. CDR1 is GTSNPN, CDR2 SVGIG, per germline (reference sequence). CDR3 sequence: CAQTRKGLADHTDTQYF. In DNA form, the CDR3 reads TGTGCTCAAACTCGGAAGGGACTAGCGGATCACACAGATACGCAGTATTTT.

There are a few counts of this clone. This rearrangement joins TRBV2 to TRBJ1-4; possibly TRBD1 for D (5 bases). Germline V gene lookup returns CDR1 SNHLY and CDR2 FYNNEI. V was pared by 9 bases and J by 0 bases, with 14 bases between. The CDR3 is made up of 15 amino acids. The CDR3 loop is CASKKDSSTNEKLFF. For the CDR3, the DNA is TGTGCCAGTAAGAAAGACAGCTCAACTAATGAAAAACTGTTTTTT.

The rearrangement uses TRBV9 and TRBJ2-7, with no clear D. V was clipped by 3 bases and J by 3 bases, with 19 bases between them. Germline assignment: CDR1 SGDLS and CDR2 YYNGEE. The CDR3 runs to 16 residues. CDR3: CASSGNRDSVLYEQYF. The DNA of the CDR3 is TGTGCCAGCAGCGGAAACCGAGACTCGGTGCTCTACGAGCAGTACTTC. Full variable domain (rest looked up from reference TRBV9 and TRBJ2-7): DSGVTQTPKHLITATGQRVTLRCSPRSGDLSVYWYQQSLDQGLQFLIQYYNGEERAKGNILERFSAQQFPDLHSELNLSSLELGDSALYFCASSGNRDSVLYEQYFGPGTRLTVT.